This entry lists 15 T cell receptor beta chains sequenced from one sample in a study of STAT5B mutations in CD4+ large granular lymphocyte leukemia. Profiling relied on immunoSEQ multiplex PCR, and the TCRdb table lists in-frame clones only, not all of them. The sample lists roughly 46,000 clones; 65% to 85% were seen once. The sample comprised CD4+ T cells from blood buffy coats. These receptors came from a human donor in good health.

The table lists this clone with a few counts. The V call is TRBV9, the J call TRBJ2-1; 10 nucleotides match TRBD2. CDR1 and CDR2 (germline): SGDLS, YYNGEE. Trimming removed 0 bases from V and 2 bases from J; junction bases left unmatched: 11. This CDR3 has 19 amino acids. The DNA for the CDR3 is TGTGCCAGCAGCGTAGATTTGGTGTTAGCGGGGGGTCCCTACAATGAGCAGTTCTTC. Protein product: CASSVDLVLAGGPYNEQFF.

V and J are TRBV18 and TRBJ1-2; 7 bases line up with TRBD1. CDR1 is KGHSH and CDR2 is LQKENI in the germline V gene. This CDR3 contains 15 residues. Germline trimming cut 3 bases from V and 7 bases from J; bases unmatched to any gene: 11. CDR3 in amino acids: CASSPGLTGTFGYTF. For the CDR3, the DNA is TGTGCCAGCTCACCTGGCTTGACAGGGACATTTGGCTACACCTTC.

The V call is TRBV27, the J call TRBJ1-1; D is uncertain. Germline V gene sequence: CDR1 MNHEY, CDR2 SMNVEV (reference sequence). Trimming shortened V by 6 bases and J by 0 bases, and 14 bases separated the two germline ends. This CDR3 contains 15 residues. The CDR3 bases are TGTGCCAGCAGGTCGCTAGGGATCATGAACACTGAAGCTTTCTTT. This codes for CASRSLGIMNTEAFF.

This clone was recorded only once. The chain carries TRBV5-1 and TRBJ2-3; perhaps D is TRBD1 or TRBD2 (5 bases each). V lost 0 bases and J 0 bases, leaving 14 bases between the germline ends. Germline V CDR1 and CDR2: SGHRS, YFSETQ. The CDR3 spans 17 residues. In DNA, the CDR3 is TGCGCCAGCAGCTTGGGGGGGAGTGAGGGCAGCACAGATACGCAGTATTTT. Amino acids: CASSLGGSEGSTDTQYF.

The table lists this clone with a few counts. This chain links TRBV19 with TRBJ2-2; D assignment may be TRBD1 or TRBD2 (5 bases each). The CDR3 length is 14 residues. V was shortened by 7 bases and J by 7 bases, with 16 bases between the two germline ends. CDR1 and CDR2 from the germline V gene are LNHDA and SQIVND (reference sequence). For the CDR3, the DNA is TGTGCCAGTACCCCAGGGCGAGGGCACGGGGAGCTGTTTTTT. It specifies CASTPGRGHGELFF.

The chain recombines TRBV11-2 with TRBJ2-1; TRBD1 or TRBD2 may be the D gene (5 bases each). Trimming removed 4 bases from V and 2 bases from J, with 15 bases in between. In germline, CDR1 is SGHAT, CDR2 FQNNGV. The length of the CDR3 is 16 residues. CDR3 loop: CASSSGLTGPYNEQFF. CDR3 coding DNA: TGTGCCAGCAGCTCCGGGCTAACGGGACCCTACAATGAGCAGTTCTTC.

The chain is built from TRBV9 and TRBJ2-5; TRBD2 might be the D (7 bases). In germline, CDR1 is SGDLS, CDR2 YYNGEE. The V and J ends lost 3 bases and 7 bases respectively, with 19 bases between them. The CDR3 extends over 15 amino acids. CDR3 bases: TGTGCCAGCAGCGCAGGGAGGGGGGGCGATAGGACCCAGTACTTC. It codes for CASSAGRGGDRTQYF.

The chain employs TRBV5-4 and TRBJ2-5, with 11 positions matching TRBD2. J gave up 4 bases and V 4 bases, and 6 bases lay outside the gene matches. The CDR3 is made up of 15 amino acids. In germline, CDR1 is SGHNT, CDR2 YYREEE (reference sequence). DNA for the CDR3: TGTGCCAGCAGCCGCACTAGCGGGGGAGGAGAGACCCAGTACTTC. Translated, it gives CASSRTSGGGETQYF. Full variable domain (outside the CDR3, taken from reference TRBV5-4 and TRBJ2-5): ETGVTQSPTHLIKTRGQQVTLRCSSQSGHNTVSWYQQALGQGPQFIFQYYREEENGRGNFPPRFSGLQFPNYSSELNVNALELDDSALYLCASSRTSGGGETQYFGPGTRLLVL.

V usage is TRBV6-5 and J usage is TRBJ2-1; 8 nucleotides align to TRBD2. Germline CDR1 and CDR2: MNHEY and SVGAGI. The CDR3 loop spans 15 amino acids. J lost 4 bases, V lost 7 bases, and 9 bases had no gene match. CDR3 residues: CASIGLRGGYNEQFF. CDR3 DNA: TGTGCCAGCATTGGGCTACGGGGGGGATACAATGAGCAGTTCTTC.

The rearrangement links TRBV19 to TRBJ2-1; a possible D gene is TRBD2 (5 bases). The germline CDR1 and CDR2 sequences are LNHDA and SQIVND (reference sequence). The V and J ends lost 5 bases and 0 bases respectively, with 14 bases between them. The CDR3 has 16 residues. CDR3 in amino acids: CASSRTGYSSYNEQFF. The CDR3 bases are TGTGCCAGTAGTCGGACGGGGTATAGCTCCTACAATGAGCAGTTCTTC.

The chain is built from TRBV2 and TRBJ1-1, with a possible D match to TRBD1 (5 bases). The V gene's germline CDR1 is SNHLY and CDR2 FYNNEI. Trimming removed 2 bases at V and 2 bases at J, with 15 bases between. The CDR3 totals 16 residues. CDR3 in amino acids: CASSEKSAGLNTEAFF. In DNA form, the CDR3 reads TGTGCCAGCAGTGAAAAGTCGGCAGGGCTTAACACTGAAGCTTTCTTT.

J is TRBJ1-1 and V is TRBV5-4, with 8 bases aligning to TRBD1. Germline CDR1 and CDR2: SGHNT and YYREEE (reference sequence). CDR3 length: 13 amino acids. V shed 5 bases and J 5 bases; nucleotides not matched to a gene: 5. CDR3 residues: CASRTGGKTEAFF. The CDR3 coding sequence is TGTGCCAGCAGAACAGGGGGGAAGACTGAAGCTTTCTTT.

This rearrangement joins TRBV11-2 to TRBJ1-1; 8 nucleotides agree with TRBD1. The CDR3 runs 16 residues. Germline loops: CDR1 SGHAT, CDR2 FQNNGV. The trim removed 5 bases at V and 2 bases at J, leaving 10 bases unmatched. CDR3 sequence (DNA): TGTGCCAGCAGCCCCGCCCGCGGGACAGGTAACACTGAAGCTTTCTTT. The encoded protein is CASSPARGTGNTEAFF.

The V and J genes are TRBV5-1 and TRBJ2-7; D possibly corresponds to TRBD2 (5 bases). V lost 0 bases to trimming and J lost 4 bases, with 17 bases between them. From germline, CDR1 is SGHRS and CDR2 YFSETQ. The CDR3 is 16 residues long. CDR3 bases: TGCGCCAGCAGCTTGGATTTTGGGCGGGCAGAATACGAGCAGTACTTC. Its protein is CASSLDFGRAEYEQYF. Looking up the rest from reference TRBV5-1 and TRBJ2-7 gives the full variable domain: KAGVTQTPRYLIKTRGQQVTLSCSPISGHRSVSWYQQTPGQGLQFLFEYFSETQRNKGNFPGRFSGRQFSNSRSEMNVSTLELGDSALYLCASSLDFGRAEYEQYFGPGTRLTVT.

In DNA form, the CDR3 reads TGTGCCAGCAGCCCCACAGGACTAGCGGGGGGCACAGATACGCAGTATTTT. Translated: CASSPTGLAGGTDTQYF. The V gene is TRBV9, the J gene TRBJ2-3; 13 nucleotides agree with TRBD2. Germline lookup yields CDR1 SGDLS and CDR2 YYNGEE. Trimming removed 4 bases from V and 1 base from J; junction bases left unmatched: 6. This CDR3 is built from 17 residues.